Following are 22 T cell receptor beta chains from one sample sequenced in a study of shared clonotypes between healthy human individuals. Assay: immunoSEQ multiplex PCR; the TCRdb copy retains only in-frame clones and omits some. This table holds fewer than 2.5 million clones, 93% found once. Sequencing was performed on naive CD4+ T cells from PBMCs. Subset described: CD45RA+ positively selected. These receptors came from a man aged 18 to 35 in good health. Some clones in this sample may be carry-over from other donors' samples.

This chain uses TRBV5-6 with TRBJ2-3; 7 bases are a match to TRBD1. The germline gives CDR1 SGHDT, CDR2 YYEEEE. CDR3 length: 16 amino acids. V trimming: 4 bases; J trimming: 6 bases; junction bases outside the gene matches: 14. CDR3 DNA sequence: TGTGCCAGCAGCCTAAAAACCGACAGGGTCCCTGATACGCAGTATTTT. Translation gives CASSLKTDRVPDTQYF. Drawing the rest from reference TRBV5-6 and TRBJ2-3, the complete variable domain is DAGVTQSPTHLIKTRGQQVTLRCSPKSGHDTVSWYQQALGQGPQFIFQYYEEEERQRGNFPDRFSGHQFPNYSSELNVNALLLGDSALYLCASSLKTDRVPDTQYFGPGTRLTVL.

The V call is TRBV9, the J call TRBJ1-2, with D tentatively TRBD1 (6 bases). With 6 bases removed from V and 9 bases from J, the gap between germline ends came to 18 bases. The CDR3 is 13 amino acids. The V gene's germline CDR1 is SGDLS and CDR2 YYNGEE. CDR3 amino acids: CASNLGGGGSYTF. The CDR3 region has the DNA TGTGCCAGCAACTTAGGGGGTGGAGGTAGCTACACCTTC.

The chain uses TRBV7-9 and TRBJ2-3, with D maybe TRBD2 (5 bases). CDR1 SEHNR and CDR2 FQNEAQ come from the germline V gene (reference sequence). The CDR3 is made up of 13 amino acids. V was cut by 8 bases and J by 8 bases, with 17 bases left in between. The DNA for the CDR3 is TGTGCCAGCGGCCCCGGGGTTCGCGGTACGCAGTATTTT. Translation: CASGPGVRGTQYF.

The V and J genes are TRBV7-9 and TRBJ2-7; no reliable D call. V lost 6 bases and J 6 bases, leaving 18 bases between the germline ends. The length of the CDR3 is 14 residues. Germline V gene lookup returns CDR1 SEHNR and CDR2 FQNEAQ (reference sequence). The CDR3 is CASSHGSTPSEQYF. DNA for the CDR3: TGTGCCAGCAGTCACGGGTCTACGCCCAGCGAGCAGTACTTC.

This chain connects TRBV10-3 to TRBJ1-1, with 8 bases matching TRBD1. Germline CDR1 and CDR2: ENHRY and SYGVKD. The junction had 5 bases not matched to a gene; V was cut back by 10 bases and J by 7 bases. CDR3 length: 11 amino acids. CDR3 residues: CATTGAGEAFF. The CDR3 nucleotides read TGTGCCACGACAGGGGCGGGTGAAGCTTTCTTT.

The chain is built from TRBV9 and TRBJ2-1; D is perhaps TRBD2 (6 bases). This CDR3 spans 16 amino acids. Trimming took 0 bases from V and 0 from J, leaving 10 bases between them. Germline lookup yields CDR1 SGDLS and CDR2 YYNGEE. The CDR3 is CASSVEPGGSYNEQFF. The DNA of the CDR3 is TGTGCCAGCAGCGTAGAACCCGGGGGCTCCTACAATGAGCAGTTCTTC.

The chain couples TRBV30 to TRBJ2-7, with D perhaps TRBD2 (6 bases). The CDR3 is 12 residues long. The V gene lost 2 bases and the J gene lost 6 bases, with 11 bases spanning the gap. The germline V gene has CDR1 GTSNPN and CDR2 SVGIG (reference sequence). The CDR3 DNA is TGTGCCTGGAGTCGGGACTGGATCGAGCAGTACTTC. As protein: CAWSRDWIEQYF.

In this sample, this clone turned up once. The chain uses TRBV4-1 and TRBJ2-3; TRBD2 matches at 10 bases. The germline gives CDR1 MGHRA, CDR2 YSYEKL. This CDR3 is 16 amino acids long. V lost 4 bases and J lost 2; bases outside the gene matches: 6. The CDR3 loop is CASSPRTSGTTDTQYF. CDR3 nucleotides: TGCGCCAGCAGCCCCAGGACTAGCGGAACCACAGATACGCAGTATTTT.

CDR3 amino acids: CAWSETGRNSPLHF. In DNA, the CDR3 is TGTGCCTGGTCCGAGACAGGGCGGAATTCACCCCTCCACTTT. The V and J genes are TRBV30 and TRBJ1-6, with 7 bases fitting TRBD1. After removal of 5 bases from V and 7 bases from J, the junction contained 8 bases not matched to a gene. The CDR3 has 14 amino acids. Germline V gene data show CDR1 as GTSNPN and CDR2 as SVGIG (reference sequence).

The V and J genes are TRBV9 and TRBJ2-1; possible D gene TRBD1, 5 bases. This CDR3 comprises 14 residues. The germline V gene encodes CDR1 SGDLS and CDR2 YYNGEE. Trimming removed 4 bases at V and 2 bases at J, with 10 bases between. CDR3 DNA sequence: TGTGCCAGCAGCACTGGACACACCTACAATGAGCAGTTCTTC. Its protein is CASSTGHTYNEQFF.

This clone was observed a single time. The chain combines TRBV9 with TRBJ2-7, with D perhaps matching TRBD1 or TRBD2 (5 bases each). Germline CDR1 reads SGDLS; CDR2 reads YYNGEE. Trimming shortened V by 4 bases and J by 6 bases, and 20 bases separated the two germline ends. There are 15 residues in the CDR3. The CDR3 loop is CASSTGDPRGAEQYF. As DNA, the CDR3 is TGTGCCAGCAGCACCGGGGACCCACGGGGTGCCGAGCAGTACTTC. The complete variable domain, with remaining parts taken from reference TRBV9 and TRBJ2-7, reads DSGVTQTPKHLITATGQRVTLRCSPRSGDLSVYWYQQSLDQGLQFLIQYYNGEERAKGNILERFSAQQFPDLHSELNLSSLELGDSALYFCASSTGDPRGAEQYFGPGTRLTVT.

The V and J genes are TRBV11-3 and TRBJ2-7; 9 bases are a match to TRBD2. V lost 1 base to trimming and J lost 6 bases; unmatched junction nucleotides: 10. CDR1 is SGHNT and CDR2 is YENEEA in the germline V gene. The CDR3 runs to 16 residues. In nucleotides, the CDR3 is TGTGCCAGCAGCTTAGGACTAGCGGTAGACTTCAGCGAGCAGTACTTC. Encoded protein: CASSLGLAVDFSEQYF.

CDR3 sequence: CASSSGRGQAYEQYF. In nucleotides, the CDR3 is TGTGCCAGCAGCTCAGGCAGGGGGCAGGCCTACGAGCAGTACTTC. This sequence joins TRBV7-2 and TRBJ2-7, with 8 bases matching TRBD1. Per germline, CDR1 SGHTA and CDR2 FQGNSA. This CDR3 has 15 residues. Trimming cost V 4 bases and J 2 bases; bases outside gene matches: 7.

For this clone: Other DNA sequences within the sample encode an identical CDR3. The chain employs TRBV7-9 and TRBJ2-1; TRBD1 matches at 7 bases. J lost 4 bases, V lost 1 base, and 4 bases had no gene match. The germline gives CDR1 SEHNR, CDR2 FQNEAQ (reference sequence). There are 15 residues in the CDR3. The CDR3 DNA sequence: TGTGCCAGCAGCTTAGGACAGGGCCCATACAATGAGCAGTTCTTC. Amino acids: CASSLGQGPYNEQFF.

The V gene is TRBV9, the J gene TRBJ1-1; D not certain. Germline V CDR1 and CDR2: SGDLS, YYNGEE. This CDR3 comprises 12 residues. V was cut by 0 bases and J by 11 bases, with 11 bases left in between. The chain's CDR3 is CASSVAPEWAFF. The CDR3 DNA reads TGTGCCAGCAGCGTAGCTCCTGAGTGGGCTTTCTTT.

V usage is TRBV11-2 and J usage is TRBJ2-5, with TRBD2 identical over 14 bases. The J call may be mistaken, given a closer DNA end match to TRBJ2-7. Germline V gene data show CDR1 as SGHAT and CDR2 as FQNNGV. The length of the CDR3 is 16 residues. This chain's CDR3 is CASKGLAGDGSYEQYF. CDR3 bases: TGTGCCAGCAAGGGACTAGCGGGAGACGGGTCCTACGAGCAGTACTTC.

The CDR3 is CASSESRGGRVTQYF. The CDR3 bases are TGTGCCAGCAGTGAAAGTAGGGGGGGACGGGTTACGCAGTATTTT. V gene TRBV2 combines with J gene TRBJ2-3; tentatively, D is TRBD2 (7 bases). The ends were cut back, 2 bases at V and 8 bases at J, with 17 bases in the middle. CDR1 is SNHLY, CDR2 FYNNEI, per germline. The CDR3 is 15 amino acids.

The chain is built from TRBV5-1 and TRBJ2-5; 10 nucleotides agree with TRBD2. The CDR3 length is 15 residues. Germline assignment: CDR1 SGHRS and CDR2 YFSETQ. CDR3: CASGWTSGPQETQYF. The CDR3 coding sequence is TGCGCAAGTGGTTGGACTAGCGGTCCCCAAGAGACCCAGTACTTC.

V gene TRBV10-1 combines with J gene TRBJ1-1; D might be TRBD1 (5 bases). The length of the CDR3 is 17 residues. The V end lost 8 bases, the J end lost 2 bases, and 24 bases lay between the germline ends. Germline CDR1 and CDR2: WNHNN and SYGVQD (reference sequence). CDR3 nucleotide sequence: TGCGCCAGCTTACACCCGGGGGTTATGATCGCAAACACTGAAGCTTTCTTT. Protein sequence: CASLHPGVMIANTEAFF.

The chain is built from TRBV6-1 and TRBJ1-1; TRBD1 agrees at 7 bases. Germline CDR1 MNHNS, CDR2 SASEGT. The CDR3 is 15 amino acids. With V trimmed by 7 bases and J by 3 bases, 11 bases remained unmatched. DNA of the CDR3: TGTGCCAGCACCCCTGACAGGGCGTCGGACACTGAAGCTTTCTTT. It codes for CASTPDRASDTEAFF.

The chain is built from TRBV5-8 and TRBJ2-5; D remains unclear. Trimming removed 4 bases from V and 5 bases from J, with 12 bases in between. Germline V gives CDR1 SGHTS, CDR2 YDEGEE. The CDR3 loop spans 13 amino acids. CDR3 in DNA: TGTGCCAGCAGCCAGGACGTTCGGGAGACCCAGTACTTC. Protein product: CASSQDVRETQYF.

The chain uses TRBV14 and TRBJ2-2, with 13 bases lining up with TRBD2. V was pared by 4 bases and J by 3 bases, with 14 bases of the junction left unmatched. Germline V CDR1 and CDR2: SGHDN, FVKESK. There are 20 residues in the CDR3. This CDR3 reads CASSPHLWTSGSRDTGELFF. CDR3 nucleotide sequence: TGTGCCAGCAGCCCCCACCTCTGGACTAGCGGGAGTAGGGACACCGGGGAGCTGTTTTTT.